The rows below give T cell receptor beta chains drawn from one sample of a study of vaccination and CD4 T cells after COVID-19. Their specific antigens are unknown. TCRdb analysed the PCR reads with MiXCR anew, one entry per CDR3 protein. Of roughly 25,000 distinct CDR3 sequences listed, around 67% are singletons. The specimen was CD4+ T cells from blood, cultured in vitro, collected after SARS-CoV-2 vaccination. The origin of the receptors is a human donor who received a COVID-19 vaccine. Both conserved end residues are part of each CDR3. Size is stated for part of the rows, as once, few or many counts, or as a class when the clone is expanded.

cdr3_aa	v_call	j_call	cdr3_length	clone_size
CASSRDSALGGYTF	TRBV6-1	TRBJ1-2	14	few
CSARVAGLMDEQFF	TRBV20-1	TRBJ2-1	14	once
CASSPGRYNEQFF	TRBV6-1	TRBJ2-1	13	-
CASSEVPGKNYGYTF	TRBV6-1	TRBJ1-2	15	-
CAWSVETRWGNTIYF	TRBV30	TRBJ1-3	15	-
CASSPRQENTGELFF	TRBV5-1	TRBJ2-2	15	-
CATSDLGQGNQPQHF	TRBV24-1	TRBJ1-5	15	-
CASRGLNTGELFF	TRBV27	TRBJ2-2	13	-
CASSWRPHGYTF	TRBV5-6	TRBJ1-2	12	-
CASSLGLNTEAFF	TRBV2	TRBJ1-1	13	-
CASSVFGSQETQYF	TRBV9	TRBJ2-5	14	-
CSASQAYNSPLHF	TRBV20-1	TRBJ1-6	13	-
CASSETPGTNTEAFF	TRBV6-1	TRBJ1-1	15	-
CATSEAGKGDEQFF	TRBV24-1	TRBJ2-1	14	few
CASKRLAEPQETQYF	TRBV6-1	TRBJ2-5	15	few
CSARVTGMETQYF	TRBV20-1	TRBJ2-5	13	once
CSANNGYTF	TRBV20-1	TRBJ1-2	9	few
CASSLFQALNQPQHF	TRBV12-3/TRBV12-4	TRBJ1-5	15	-
CATSVPLVGTDTQYF	TRBV24-1	TRBJ2-3	15	-